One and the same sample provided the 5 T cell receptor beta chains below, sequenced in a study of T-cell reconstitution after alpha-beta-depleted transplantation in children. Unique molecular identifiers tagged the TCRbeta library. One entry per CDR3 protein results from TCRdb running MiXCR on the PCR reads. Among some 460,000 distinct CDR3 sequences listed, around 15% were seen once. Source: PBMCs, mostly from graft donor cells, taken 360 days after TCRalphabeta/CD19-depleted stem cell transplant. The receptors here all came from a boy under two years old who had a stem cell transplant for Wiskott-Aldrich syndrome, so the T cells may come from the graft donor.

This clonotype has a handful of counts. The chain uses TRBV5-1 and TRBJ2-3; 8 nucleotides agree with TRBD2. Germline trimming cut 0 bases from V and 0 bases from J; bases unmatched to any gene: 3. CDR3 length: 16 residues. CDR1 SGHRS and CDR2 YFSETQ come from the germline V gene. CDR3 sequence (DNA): TGCGCCAGCAGCTTGGCTGCGGGGGGAAGCACAGATACGCAGTATTTT. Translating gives CASSLAAGGSTDTQYF.

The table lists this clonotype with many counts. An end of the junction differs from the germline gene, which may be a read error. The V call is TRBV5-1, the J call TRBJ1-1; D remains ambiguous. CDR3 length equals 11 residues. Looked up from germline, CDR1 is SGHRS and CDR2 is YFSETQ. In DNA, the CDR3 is TGTGCCAGCAGCTTAGACACTGAAGCTTTCTTT. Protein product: CASSLDTEAFF.

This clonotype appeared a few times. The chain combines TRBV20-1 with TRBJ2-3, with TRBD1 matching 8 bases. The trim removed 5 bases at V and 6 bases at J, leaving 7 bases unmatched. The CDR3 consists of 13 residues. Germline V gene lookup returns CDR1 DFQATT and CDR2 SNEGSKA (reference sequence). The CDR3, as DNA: TGCAGTGCTCAGGGCAGGGGGCGCGATACGCAGTATTTT. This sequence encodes CSAQGRGRDTQYF.

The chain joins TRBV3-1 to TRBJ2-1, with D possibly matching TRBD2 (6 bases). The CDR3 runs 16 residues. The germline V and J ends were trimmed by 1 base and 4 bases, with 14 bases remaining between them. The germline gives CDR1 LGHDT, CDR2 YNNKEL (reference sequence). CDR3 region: CASSQGVDRGYNEQFF. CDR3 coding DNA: TGTGCCAGCAGCCAAGGGGTCGATCGGGGGTACAATGAGCAGTTCTTC.

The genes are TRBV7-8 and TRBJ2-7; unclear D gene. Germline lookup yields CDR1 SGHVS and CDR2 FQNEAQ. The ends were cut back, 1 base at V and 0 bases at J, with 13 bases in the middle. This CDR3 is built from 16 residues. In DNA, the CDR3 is TGTGCCAGCAGCTTAGGGCTCGGCAGGAGCTCCTACGAGCAGTACTTC. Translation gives CASSLGLGRSSYEQYF.